The 20 T cell receptor beta chains given below trace back to one sample, sequenced in a study of cytomegalovirus exposure and HLA in healthy donors. 13 Jbeta primers and 60 Vbeta primers were used for the PCR. Generated by immunoSEQ multiplex PCR, the TCRdb table keeps only in-frame clones and is missing some. The profile shows roughly 160,000 clones, roughly 75% of them singletons. The sequenced material came from PBMCs. The receptor source for this set is a female donor in good health and CMV-seronegative.

This sequence joins TRBV27 and TRBJ2-1; TRBD2 matches at 11 bases. The CDR3 extends over 15 amino acids. In germline, CDR1 is MNHEY, CDR2 SMNVEV (reference sequence). V lost 6 bases to trimming and J lost 5 bases; unmatched junction nucleotides: 6. The CDR3 sequence is CASRVLAGGNNEQFF. DNA of the CDR3: TGTGCCAGCAGGGTTCTAGCGGGAGGTAACAATGAGCAGTTCTTC.

V usage is TRBV6-5 and J usage is TRBJ1-2; 9 bases fit TRBD1. The CDR3 covers 13 residues. The germline CDR1 and CDR2 sequences are MNHEY and SVGAGI. Germline trimming cut 2 bases from V and 6 bases from J; bases unmatched to any gene: 1. This CDR3 is CASSYRDRDGYTF. DNA for the CDR3: TGTGCCAGCAGTTACAGGGACAGGGATGGCTACACCTTC.

The genes are TRBV4-3 and TRBJ1-2; the match to TRBD1 covers 7 bases. The V and J ends lost 0 bases and 4 bases, in that order; junction bases with no gene match: 8. The germline gives CDR1 LGHNA, CDR2 YSLEER. The CDR3 has 16 amino acids. The CDR3 loop reads CASSQDPTGYAYGYTF. As DNA, the CDR3 is TGCGCCAGCAGCCAAGACCCGACAGGGTACGCCTATGGCTACACCTTC.

The rearrangement joins TRBV19 to TRBJ1-3; TRBD1 might be the D (6 bases). The CDR3 runs 15 residues. The V gene lost 9 bases and the J gene lost 0 bases, with 15 bases spanning the gap. CDR1 is LNHDA and CDR2 is SQIVND in the germline V gene (reference sequence). The CDR3 protein is CASSDRTSSGNTIYF. DNA for the CDR3: TGTGCCAGCTCAGACAGGACCAGCTCTGGAAACACCATATATTTT.

The chain is built from TRBV7-9 and TRBJ2-5, with 10 bases identical to TRBD2. The V gene end was trimmed by 3 bases and the J gene end by 4 bases; junction bases not matched to a gene: 14. There are 18 residues in the CDR3. The germline V gene encodes CDR1 SEHNR and CDR2 FQNEAQ (reference sequence). The CDR3, as DNA: TGTGCCAGCAGCTTTAGGGGTAGCGGGGGGTCGACCTCAGAGACCCAGTACTTC. Translation: CASSFRGSGGSTSETQYF.

V gene TRBV6-5 combines with J gene TRBJ1-1; D is unclear. V dropped 2 bases and J dropped 3 bases, with 13 bases sitting between them. The V gene's germline CDR1 is MNHEY and CDR2 SVGAGI. The CDR3 has 15 residues. CDR3 amino acids: CASSYGLDGDTEAFF. The CDR3 nucleotides read TGTGCCAGCAGTTACGGGCTGGACGGGGACACTGAAGCTTTCTTT.

This rearrangement joins TRBV4-3 to TRBJ1-2; perhaps TRBD1 as D (5 bases). V gave up 0 bases and J gave up 8 bases, with 19 bases separating them. CDR1 and CDR2 from the germline V gene are LGHNA and YSLEER. The CDR3 is 16 residues long. The CDR3 loop is CASSQDNRQQGWGYTF. CDR3 sequence (DNA): TGCGCCAGCAGCCAAGATAATCGGCAGCAGGGCTGGGGCTACACCTTC.

The chain uses TRBV5-1 and TRBJ1-2, with 8 bases aligning to TRBD1. Trimming took 3 bases from V and 5 from J; bases not matched to a gene: 6. The V gene's germline CDR1 is SGHRS and CDR2 YFSETQ. The CDR3 spans 14 residues. This CDR3 is CASSYTGGGYGYTF. The CDR3 DNA is TGCGCCAGCAGCTATACAGGGGGAGGGTATGGCTACACCTTC.

The CDR3 spells CASSSWTSLNNEQFF. CDR3 nucleotides: TGTGCCAGCAGCTCCTGGACTAGCTTGAACAATGAGCAGTTCTTC. This rearrangement joins TRBV7-8 to TRBJ2-1; 8 bases map to TRBD2. CDR3 length: 15 residues. Germline V gives CDR1 SGHVS, CDR2 FQNEAQ. V lost 4 bases, J lost 5 bases, and 7 bases stayed unmatched.

The V and J genes are TRBV27 and TRBJ2-3, with 7 bases identical to TRBD1. This CDR3 has 15 residues. From germline, CDR1 is MNHEY and CDR2 SMNVEV (reference sequence). With 6 bases clipped from V and 0 bases from J, the junction kept 6 bases outside the gene matches. Here the CDR3 reads CASRGQQPSTDTQYF. For the CDR3, the DNA is TGTGCCAGCAGGGGACAGCAGCCTAGCACAGATACGCAGTATTTT.

The CDR3 nucleotides are TGTGCCAGCAGTAGACAGCAGAGCTCCTACAATGAGCAGTTCTTC. Protein: CASSRQQSSYNEQFF. The J gene is TRBJ2-1, the V gene TRBV5-4, with D perhaps matching TRBD1 (5 bases). The CDR3 sequence is 15 residues long. Germline CDR1 is SGHNT and CDR2 is YYREEE (reference sequence). The V end was cut by 5 bases, the J end by 0 bases, with 12 bases between. The variable domain in full, with the rest retrieved from reference TRBV5-4 and TRBJ2-1, is ETGVTQSPTHLIKTRGQQVTLRCSSQSGHNTVSWYQQALGQGPQFIFQYYREEENGRGNFPPRFSGLQFPNYSSELNVNALELDDSALYLCASSRQQSSYNEQFFGPGTRLTVL.

This clone was seen only a few times. The CDR3 nucleotides read TGTGCCAGCAGTGTAGCTAGCGGGAGTTACGAGCAGTACTTC. It is translated as CASSVASGSYEQYF. V gene TRBV2 combines with J gene TRBJ2-7; 10 nucleotides match TRBD2. V shed 4 bases and J 4 bases; nucleotides not matched to a gene: 4. The germline gives CDR1 SNHLY, CDR2 FYNNEI. The CDR3 is 14 residues long.

The V call is TRBV2, the J call TRBJ2-5; 8 bases agree with TRBD1. V gave up 2 bases and J gave up 4 bases; unmatched junction bases: 9. CDR1 and CDR2 from the germline V gene are SNHLY and FYNNEI. This CDR3 contains 16 residues. CDR3 nucleotide sequence: TGTGCCAGCAGTGAACAGGCAAGCAGGGGGCGAGAGACCCAGTACTTC. It specifies CASSEQASRGRETQYF.

The chain carries TRBV7-2 and TRBJ2-7, with D possibly matching TRBD1 (8 bases). This CDR3 contains 16 residues. V shed 1 base and J shed 4 bases, with 17 bases lying between them. Germline lookup yields CDR1 SGHTA and CDR2 FQGNSA. In nucleotides, the CDR3 is TGTGCCAGCAGCTTAGGGGGAGGACAGGGAGGGTACGAGCAGTACTTC. The encoded protein is CASSLGGGQGGYEQYF.

The V and J genes are TRBV9 and TRBJ1-5, with a tentative D call TRBD1 (5 bases). The CDR3 is 12 amino acids. V was pared by 7 bases and J by 0 bases, with 5 bases between. The V gene's germline CDR1 is SGDLS and CDR2 YYNGEE. The CDR3 region has the DNA TGTGCCAGCGGGGCTAGCAATCAGCCCCAGCATTTT. This codes for CASGASNQPQHF.

The chain combines TRBV2 with TRBJ1-2, with no clear D. The CDR3 sequence is 13 residues long. Looked up from germline, CDR1 is SNHLY and CDR2 is FYNNEI. Trimming cost V 3 bases and J 5 bases, with 10 bases left between them. CDR3 nucleotide sequence: TGTGCCAGCAGTGATCAGGTTGGGTATGGCTACACCTTC. It encodes CASSDQVGYGYTF.

The chain carries TRBV10-1 and TRBJ2-7, with a possible D match to TRBD1 (5 bases). CDR1 and CDR2 from the germline V gene are WNHNN and SYGVQD (reference sequence). V was clipped by 3 bases and J by 12 bases, with 18 bases between them. The CDR3 has 13 residues. This CDR3 reads CASSEGAASRPYF. The CDR3 DNA sequence: TGCGCCAGCAGTGAAGGGGCGGCGAGCCGGCCGTACTTC.

This rearrangement joins TRBV28 to TRBJ1-6, with 7 bases aligning to TRBD1. CDR3 length: 12 amino acids. J gave up 19 bases and V 5 bases, and 11 bases lay outside the gene matches. The germline gives CDR1 MDHEN, CDR2 SYDVKM. Here the CDR3 reads CASSPPWDSLHF. CDR3 DNA: TGTGCCAGCAGTCCCCCCTGGGACAGCTTACACTTT.

V gene TRBV2 combines with J gene TRBJ2-5; 9 nucleotides match TRBD1. Germline V gene sequence: CDR1 SNHLY, CDR2 FYNNEI. V lost 4 bases and J lost 6; bases outside the gene matches: 12. The CDR3 runs to 16 residues. Here the CDR3 reads CASSARLRTGDKTQYF. CDR3 DNA sequence: TGTGCCAGCAGTGCCCGGCTACGGACAGGGGATAAGACCCAGTACTTC.

The chain employs TRBV28 and TRBJ2-1, with a weak D call TRBD2 (6 bases). Germline V gene data show CDR1 as MDHEN and CDR2 as SYDVKM. V lost 3 bases to trimming and J lost 4 bases, with 16 bases between them. The CDR3 is made up of 16 amino acids. In nucleotides, the CDR3 is TGTGCCAGCAGTTTGCGGGACTCCAATAGGTACAATGAGCAGTTCTTC. It specifies CASSLRDSNRYNEQFF.